Here is one T cell receptor beta chain with its context. Its antigen is unidentified. The data derive from a study of T cell repertoires in cytomegalovirus infection. TCRdb ran MiXCR on the reads and lists one entry per CDR3 protein. The sample includes around 540,000 distinct CDR3 sequences, more than 30% seen only once; the top ten take about a sixth. CDR1 and CDR2 from the germline V gene are LGHNA and YSLEER. This CDR3 is 13 amino acids long. Trimming took 0 bases from V and 9 from J, leaving 9 bases between them. Sequencing was performed on cultured PBMCs, taken from culture after CMV antigen stimulation. The V gene is TRBV4-3, the J gene TRBJ2-4; the D is unclear. The clonotype comes from a human donor in good health (CMV status not recorded). Some clones in this sample may be carry-over from other donors' samples. The CDR3 sequence is CASSQEVESIQYF. The CDR3 DNA is TGCGCCAGCAGCCAAGAGGTCGAATCCATTCAGTACTTC.